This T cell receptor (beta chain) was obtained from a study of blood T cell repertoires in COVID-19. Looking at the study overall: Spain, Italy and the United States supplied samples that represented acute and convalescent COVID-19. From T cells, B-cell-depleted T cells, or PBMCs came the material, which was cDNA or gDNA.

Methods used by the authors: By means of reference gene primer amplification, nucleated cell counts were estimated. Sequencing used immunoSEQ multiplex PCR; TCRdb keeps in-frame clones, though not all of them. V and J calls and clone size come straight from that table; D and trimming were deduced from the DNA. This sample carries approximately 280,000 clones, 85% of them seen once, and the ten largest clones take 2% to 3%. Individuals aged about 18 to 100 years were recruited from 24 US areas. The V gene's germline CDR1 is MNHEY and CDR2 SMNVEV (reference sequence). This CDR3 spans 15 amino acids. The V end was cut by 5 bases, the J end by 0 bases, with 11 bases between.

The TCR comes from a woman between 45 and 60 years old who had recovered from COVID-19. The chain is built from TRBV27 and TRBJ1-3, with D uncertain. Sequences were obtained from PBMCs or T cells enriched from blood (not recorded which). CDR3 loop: CASSLTPLSGNTIYF. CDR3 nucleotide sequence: TGTGCCAGCAGTCTGACACCCCTCTCTGGAAACACCATATATTTT.